This TCR beta chain emerged from a study of shared T cell receptors in the human thymus. Assay used: immunoSEQ multiplex PCR; TCRdb lists only in-frame clones, some missing. The data contain about 400,000 clones, more than 85% of them singletons. This CDR3 region has 16 residues. CDR1 and CDR2 (germline): SGHNT, YYREEE (reference sequence). Germline trimming cut 4 bases from V and 7 bases from J; bases unmatched to any gene: 15. The sample taken for sequencing was thymocytes. The chain recombines TRBV5-4 with TRBJ1-2, with TRBD1 matching 8 bases. The sequence came from a human donor. The CDR3 sequence: CASSQRRGQGGGGYTF. The CDR3 DNA reads as TGTGCCAGCAGCCAGCGTAGAGGACAGGGCGGGGGTGGCTACACCTTC.